A single sample is the source of the 24 T cell receptor beta chains below, sequenced in a study of T cells in Graves' hyperthyroidism and ophthalmopathy. Amplification yielded TCR beta CDR3 regions, with RNA transcripts as the source. The HTBI set primed first-round TCR CDR3 RT-PCR. MiXCR, run by TCRdb on the multiplex PCR reads, gives a single entry per CDR3 protein. The sample gives fewer than 350,000 distinct CDR3 sequences, about an eighth of which show up once; approximately 7.9% is in the top ten. Sequencing used blood. The source is a woman aged 40 to 49 with Graves' hyperthyroidism.

This clonotype was counted between two and nine times. V and J are TRBV10-3 and TRBJ2-2; perhaps TRBD1 as D (5 bases). The CDR3 is made up of 15 amino acids. Germline V gives CDR1 ENHRY, CDR2 SYGVKD. V lost 3 bases and J lost 0, with 8 bases in between. The CDR3 DNA is TGTGCCATCAGTGACAGGGATGCGAACACCGGGGAGCTGTTTTTT. Its protein product is CAISDRDANTGELFF.

This clonotype appeared many times. V and J are TRBV2 and TRBJ2-1; tentatively, D is TRBD2 (5 bases). The germline gives CDR1 SNHLY, CDR2 FYNNEI. V was trimmed by 6 bases and J by 10 bases, leaving 19 bases between them. CDR3 size: 14 residues. The CDR3 sequence is CASRMGYSDLEQFF. For the CDR3, the DNA is TGTGCCAGCAGAATGGGATATAGCGACCTGGAGCAGTTCTTC.

The chain links TRBV19 to TRBJ2-3, with D uncertain. In germline, CDR1 is LNHDA, CDR2 SQIVND (reference sequence). V was shortened by 3 bases and J by 1 base, with 5 bases between the two germline ends. CDR3 size: 13 residues. CDR3 region: CASSMSRTDTQYF. The CDR3 DNA follows: TGTGCCAGTAGTATGTCCCGCACAGATACGCAGTATTTT.

Notes on this clonotype: This sequence may be a read error, since a much larger clone differs from it by one base. This chain joins TRBV20-1 and TRBJ2-7, with a tentative D call TRBD2 (6 bases). This CDR3 has 13 residues. Germline lookup yields CDR1 DFQATT and CDR2 SNEGSKA (reference sequence). CDR3 in amino acids: CSAGDGSSYEQYF. Here the CDR3 DNA reads TGCAGTGCTGGAGACGGGAGCTCCTACGAGCAGTACTTC.

This clonotype was observed a handful of times. A much larger clone differs from this one at a single base, so this may be a read error. The rearrangement uses TRBV12-3 or TRBV12-4 and TRBJ2-2; no clear D. V was cut by 4 bases and J by 8 bases, with 17 bases left in between. This CDR3 contains 15 residues. The CDR3 spells CASSSRAFILGELFF. The CDR3 DNA reads TGTGCCAGCAGTTCTCGGGCCTTTATATTGGGGGAGCTGTTTTTT.

The V and J genes are TRBV5-1 and TRBJ2-5, with 9 bases matching TRBD1. The CDR3 is made up of 15 amino acids. The germline gives CDR1 SGHRS, CDR2 YFSETQ. V lost 1 base, J lost 2 bases, and 3 bases stayed unmatched. CDR3 region: CASSLMGTGQETQYF. The CDR3 DNA sequence: TGCGCCAGCAGCTTGATGGGGACAGGGCAAGAGACCCAGTACTTC.

The rearrangement uses TRBV6-6 and TRBJ2-1; D is possibly TRBD2 (6 bases). Germline values: CDR1 MNHNY, CDR2 SVGAGI (reference sequence). Trimming took off 2 bases at V and 7 bases at J, with 12 bases between the two ends. CDR3 size: 14 residues. CDR3 sequence reads: CASSYGAGRNEQFF. Written as DNA, the CDR3 is TGTGCCAGCAGTTACGGGGCAGGGAGGAATGAGCAGTTCTTC.

The table lists this clonotype with a few counts. This chain joins TRBV6-1 and TRBJ2-1, with 10 bases fitting TRBD2. CDR1 is MNHNS, CDR2 SASEGT, per germline. V shed 4 bases, J shed 6 bases, and the junction held 9 bases outside the gene matches. The CDR3 contains 16 residues. CDR3 sequence (DNA): TGTGCCAGCAGTGGCCTACTAGCGGGACCCATCAATGAGCAGTTCTTC. It is translated as CASSGLLAGPINEQFF.

This clonotype was seen a few times. The V gene is TRBV4-1, the J gene TRBJ2-1; D call uncertain. Looked up from germline, CDR1 is MGHRA and CDR2 is YSYEKL. The length of the CDR3 is 17 residues. Trimming stripped 1 base from V and 0 bases from J, with 13 bases between. CDR3 bases: TGCGCCAGCAGCCAAGGCAGTGGTAGCACCTCCTACAATGAGCAGTTCTTC. Translated, it gives CASSQGSGSTSYNEQFF.

This clonotype appeared many times. The gene calls are TRBV6-1 and TRBJ2-1, with TRBD2 matching 16 bases. Germline CDR1 and CDR2: MNHNS and SASEGT. Losses at the gene ends were 2 bases for V and 2 bases for J; bases not matched to a gene: 6. The CDR3 contains 19 residues. The CDR3 loop is CASSEPPGLAGGPYNEQFF. As DNA, the CDR3 is TGTGCCAGCAGTGAACCCCCGGGACTAGCGGGAGGGCCCTACAATGAGCAGTTCTTC.

This clonotype was detected many times. V and J are TRBV11-3 and TRBJ2-1; D is unclear. V was pared by 2 bases and J by 8 bases, with 19 bases between. The CDR3 is made up of 16 amino acids. Germline lookup yields CDR1 SGHNT and CDR2 YENEEA. The CDR3 region has the DNA TGTGCCAGCAGCTTAAAGCGACCAGCTCTTCTGGATGAGCAGTTCTTC. It specifies CASSLKRPALLDEQFF.

The sample holds many counts of this clonotype. This chain uses TRBV3-1 with TRBJ1-6; D gene ambiguous. V lost 0 bases and J lost 10, with 7 bases in between. CDR1 and CDR2 (germline): LGHDT, YNNKEL (reference sequence). CDR3 size: 13 residues. CDR3 nucleotide sequence: TGTGCCAGCAGCCAAGAAGGCTACTCACCCCTCCACTTT. Amino acid sequence: CASSQEGYSPLHF.

This clonotype was detected many times. The rearrangement joins TRBV2 to TRBJ2-5; D tentatively reads TRBD1 or TRBD2 (5 bases each). Germline assignment: CDR1 SNHLY and CDR2 FYNNEI. This CDR3 region has 14 residues. Trimming removed 5 bases at V and 5 bases at J, with 15 bases between. CDR3 region: CASSRDPIGETQYF. DNA of the CDR3: TGTGCCAGCAGTCGGGACCCGATCGGGGAGACCCAGTACTTC.

This clonotype was seen ten or more times. The V and J genes are TRBV2 and TRBJ1-5; D ambiguous. The germline V and J ends were trimmed by 1 base and 3 bases, with 4 bases remaining between them. This CDR3 region has 13 residues. Germline V gene sequence: CDR1 SNHLY, CDR2 FYNNEI. Here the CDR3 DNA reads TGTGCCAGCAGTGAAGGGCCCAATCAGCCCCAGCATTTT. Residues: CASSEGPNQPQHF.

This clonotype was picked up many times. The V call is TRBV11-2, the J call TRBJ2-3; 11 nucleotides align to TRBD2. The CDR3 contains 15 residues. V was pared by 5 bases and J by 2 bases, with 3 bases of the junction left unmatched. In germline, CDR1 is SGHAT, CDR2 FQNNGV. CDR3 sequence: CASSQTSGDTDTQYF. The CDR3 DNA sequence: TGTGCCAGCAGCCAGACTAGCGGGGACACAGATACGCAGTATTTT.

This clonotype has only one observation. A much larger clonotype is one base distant, so this may be a read error. J is TRBJ2-5 and V is TRBV7-9; TRBD1 or TRBD2 may be the D gene (6 bases each). The CDR3 is 14 amino acids. Germline V gene sequence: CDR1 SEHNR, CDR2 FQNEAQ (reference sequence). V was cut by 1 base and J by 4 bases, with 10 bases left in between. DNA of the CDR3: TGTGCCAGCAGCTTAGGTCCGGGGGCAGAGACCCAGTACTTC. This sequence encodes CASSLGPGAETQYF.

In this sample, this clonotype turned up a few times. The chain uses TRBV25-1 and TRBJ2-3, with 10 bases identical to TRBD2. In germline, CDR1 is MGHDK, CDR2 SYGVNS. After removal of 4 bases from V and 5 bases from J, the junction contained 9 bases not matched to a gene. The CDR3 is 16 residues long. The CDR3 loop reads CASSGTSGTGQDTQYF. The DNA of the CDR3 is TGTGCCAGCAGTGGAACTAGCGGGACCGGGCAAGATACGCAGTATTTT.

Of note for this clonotype: It may be a read error: a sequence one base away is much more abundant. V gene TRBV18 combines with J gene TRBJ1-1, with no clear D. Trimming stripped 3 bases from V and 5 bases from J, with 13 bases between. The germline V gene has CDR1 KGHSH and CDR2 LQKENI. The CDR3 covers 14 residues. For the CDR3, the DNA is TGTGCCAGCTCACCGTCGCGGGAGGAGACTGAAGCTTTCTTT. Protein: CASSPSREETEAFF.

This clonotype was counted many times. In nucleotides, the CDR3 is TGTGCCAGCAGTTTAATGGACAGGATAACTCAGCCCCAGCATTTT. As protein: CASSLMDRITQPQHF. The chain combines TRBV28 with TRBJ1-5; 7 bases map to TRBD1. The CDR3 sequence is 15 residues long. With V trimmed by 2 bases and J by 6 bases, 7 bases remained unmatched. The germline CDR1 and CDR2 sequences are MDHEN and SYDVKM.

Notes on this clonotype: Just one base apart from a much larger clone, this may be a read error. V usage is TRBV2 and J usage is TRBJ2-5, with D unclear. V lost 4 bases and J 3 bases, leaving 6 bases between the germline ends. The CDR3 totals 12 residues. Germline lookup yields CDR1 SNHLY and CDR2 FYNNEI. CDR3 residues: CASSGWEETQYF. In DNA, the CDR3 is TGTGCCAGCAGTGGCTGGGAAGAGACCCAGTACTTC.

This clonotype was counted at least ten times. The chain is built from TRBV20-1 and TRBJ2-3; 7 bases fit TRBD2. CDR1 and CDR2 from the germline V gene are DFQATT and SNEGSKA (reference sequence). The length of the CDR3 is 14 residues. The junction had 5 bases not matched to a gene; V was cut back by 3 bases and J by 2 bases. CDR3 region: CSARSSGPTDTQYF. Written as DNA, the CDR3 is TGCAGTGCTAGGTCTAGCGGACCCACAGATACGCAGTATTTT.

This clonotype was detected many times. The J gene is TRBJ2-1, the V gene TRBV2, with 7 positions matching TRBD1. The CDR3 totals 14 residues. Germline V CDR1 and CDR2: SNHLY, FYNNEI. V dropped 1 base and J dropped 8; count of bases not matched to a gene: 5. The CDR3 nucleotides read TGTGCCAGCAGTGAAGTTGAGGGGGCCCATGAGCAGTTCTTC. Its translation is CASSEVEGAHEQFF.

This clonotype was counted between two and nine times. This chain uses TRBV19 with TRBJ2-1; D uncertain. The V end was cut by 3 bases, the J end by 7 bases, with 10 bases between. Germline V gene sequence: CDR1 LNHDA, CDR2 SQIVND (reference sequence). The CDR3 is made up of 13 amino acids. Written as DNA, the CDR3 is TGTGCCAGTAGTATCGGACGTTCGAATGAGCAGTTCTTC. It codes for CASSIGRSNEQFF.

The chain carries TRBV20-1 and TRBJ2-2; 7 nucleotides line up with TRBD1. V lost 0 bases to trimming and J lost 0 bases; unmatched junction nucleotides: 10. Germline assignment: CDR1 DFQATT and CDR2 SNEGSKA (reference sequence). The CDR3 consists of 18 residues. The CDR3 DNA reads as TGCAGTGCTAGAGACCTCTTTAGGGGGACAGCGAACACCGGGGAGCTGTTTTTT. Its protein product is CSARDLFRGTANTGELFF.